Listed below are T cell receptor beta chains from one sample, sequenced in a study of cytomegalovirus exposure and HLA in healthy donors. Produced via immunoSEQ multiplex PCR; TCRdb's table is partial and in-frame only. The table shows under 150,000 clones, with around 78% occurring only once. Sequencing used PBMCs. The receptor set was obtained from a woman aged 18-35 years in good health and CMV-seronegative. The conserved cysteine and the conserved F or W are not part of the CDR3 here. Rows may omit the clone size; those that give it use once, few, many or a size class.

V,size,J,CDR3
TRBV7-2,NA,TRBJ1-5,ASSPSGRSNQPQH
TRBV10-3,NA,TRBJ2-1,AISGLAGGQGDEQF
TRBV28,NA,TRBJ2-1,ASSLVAGDSNEQF
TRBV6-5,NA,TRBJ1-1,ASSYGGAEAF
TRBV5-6,NA,TRBJ2-2,ASSWGLVGGELF
TRBV7-9,NA,TRBJ2-7,ASSLAGSYEQY
TRBV18,NA,TRBJ1-4,ASSHGVTNEKLF
TRBV5-1,NA,TRBJ1-1,ASSLGGTGDTEAF
TRBV6-5,NA,TRBJ2-1,ASSSVGNEQF
TRBV7-9,NA,TRBJ1-1,ASSLNGGTTEAF
TRBV11-2,NA,TRBJ2-3,ASSNPVDTQY
TRBV29-1,NA,TRBJ2-7,SAGLAGSEQY
TRBV2,NA,TRBJ2-5,ASSEEREWRTQY
TRBV6-5,NA,TRBJ1-5,ARLTGEGQPQH
TRBV5-4,NA,TRBJ2-2,ASSFDRINTGELF
TRBV15,few,TRBJ2-5,ATSRPGTGVGETQY
TRBV9,once,TRBJ1-5,ASSPRQARYSNQPQH
TRBV7-7,once,TRBJ2-1,ASSLTGGSEQF
TRBV30,NA,TRBJ2-7,AWGKELAAASYEQY
TRBV7-9,NA,TRBJ1-4,ASSLGSGFNEKLF
TRBV2,NA,TRBJ1-4,ASSEARGRGGAYEKLF
TRBV7-9,NA,TRBJ1-2,SSSPGANYGYT
TRBV18,NA,TRBJ2-7,ASSPGLAGVREQY
TRBV2,once,TRBJ1-1,ASSVIEAF
TRBV7-9,NA,TRBJ2-7,ASSSLAAVEFYEQY
TRBV5-1,NA,TRBJ1-4,ASRRDRLTHEKLF
TRBV5-6,NA,TRBJ2-7,ASSSWEASRQGEQY
TRBV2,NA,TRBJ1-5,ASSTEGGYQPQH
TRBV5-1,NA,TRBJ2-3,ASSLDLAGGSESTDTQY
TRBV19,NA,TRBJ1-1,ASSRDRASEAF
TRBV6-5,NA,TRBJ2-7,ASSPGDEQY
TRBV5-1,many,TRBJ1-1,ASSLAGTVNTEAF
TRBV25-1,NA,TRBJ2-3,ASSPIGGGPTDTQY
TRBV28,NA,TRBJ2-7,ASSDSLYEQY
TRBV13,NA,TRBJ2-1,ASSLERNNEQF